This T cell receptor (beta chain) emerged from a study of Tregs in tolerant kidney transplant recipients. Study observations and caveats: The small number of patients limits these findings pending further validation. Expanding Tregs on activated donor B cells appeared to best identify donor-specific TCRbeta clones.

Per the germline V gene, CDR1 is SGDLS and CDR2 is YYNGEE. The CDR3 spans 16 residues. V gave up 2 bases and J gave up 2 bases, with 14 bases separating them. This clone has only one observation. Its antigen is as yet unknown. Here immunoSEQ multiplex PCR was the method, and the copy in TCRdb shows in-frame clones only, minus some. The sample records tens of thousands of clones, 84% being singletons. The V and J genes are TRBV9 and TRBJ1-3; D ambiguous. The sequence came from a human donor in good health. Sequencing was performed on CD4+ T cells from blood. The CDR3: CASSVSGRLPGNTIYF. DNA of the CDR3: TGTGCCAGCAGCGTCTCTGGCCGGCTTCCTGGAAACACCATATATTTT.